This T cell receptor (beta chain) derives from a study of identical twins. cDNA molecules carried unique molecular identifiers, and template switching added a universal primer site. MiXCR, applied by TCRdb to the 5' RACE reads, yields one record per CDR3 protein. The sample lists over 600,000 distinct CDR3 sequences; 20% to 25% were seen once. This clonotype was counted only a few times. The CDR3 has 13 amino acids. The ends lost 7 bases at V and 5 bases at J; junction bases unmatched: 7. In addition, the sample was reused for a study of T cells expressing NK-cell markers.

J is TRBJ1-2 and V is TRBV12-3 or TRBV12-4, with 7 bases matching TRBD1. This TCR was recovered from a woman younger than 30 in good health. What was sequenced was PBMCs. CDR3: CASTRGTGYGYTF. CDR3 DNA sequence: TGTGCCAGCACCAGGGGGACGGGATATGGCTACACCTTC.